These T cell receptor beta chains were read from a single sample in a study of metastatic and nonmetastatic thyroid tumors. TCRdb reprocessed the PCR reads using MiXCR. The sample has tens of thousands of clones; roughly 4% are singletons. Input material: blood. These receptors came from a female donor with papillary thyroid cancer or a benign thyroid nodule (not recorded which). Some clones in this sample may be carry-over from other donors' samples. The conserved cysteine and the conserved F or W are not part of the CDR3 here. Clone size is shown for a subset of rows, as once, few, many or a class of expanded clone.

>TRBV6-1|many|TRBJ2-1
ASSYAAGPYNEQF
>TRBV2|medium-sized|TRBJ1-2
ASSRQGNYGYT
>TRBV7-9|many|TRBJ2-4
ASSSSDAKNIQY
>TRBV5-4|.|TRBJ2-1
ASSLGGAGSYNEQF
>TRBV5-5|many|TRBJ1-2
ASSSGGPHNIYGYT
>TRBV7-9|.|TRBJ1-3
ASISGGYSGNTIY
>TRBV15|.|TRBJ2-2
ATSRDRGGAGNPSNTGELF
>TRBV6-1|.|TRBJ2-2
ASSDQSGGTGELF
>TRBV4-1|many|TRBJ1-2
ASSQDGDNGSYGYT
>TRBV29-1|many|TRBJ1-1
SARIQGFNTEAF
>TRBV28|few|TRBJ2-7
ASSRDRGNEQY
>TRBV20-1|many|TRBJ2-1
SARDTNEQF
>TRBV5-1|few|TRBJ2-2
ASSLGFGDTGELF
>TRBV6-4|.|TRBJ2-3
ASSDSVAGGTDTQY
>TRBV29-1|many|TRBJ2-7
SVVSKASYEQY
>TRBV5-4|many|TRBJ2-1
ASSAYSYNEQF
>TRBV20-1|many|TRBJ2-3
SASDSTDTQY
>TRBV7-9|many|TRBJ2-1
ASSFKTERNEQF
>TRBV2|few|TRBJ2-1
ARSGRRLAGNEKF
>TRBV3-1|.|TRBJ1-3
ASSPSGNTIY
>TRBV27|medium-sized|TRBJ2-7
ASSLTWQLSSYEQY
>TRBV6-2/TRBV6-3|many|TRBJ2-7
ASTLRGSTPAEQY
>TRBV12-3/TRBV12-4|.|TRBJ2-1
ASSLTAGHNEQF
>TRBV25-1|many|TRBJ2-2
ASSFGGIRTGELF
>TRBV6-1|.|TRBJ2-5
ASSEEGTVGTQY
>TRBV20-1|many|TRBJ1-4
SARDQGAAEKLF
>TRBV7-9|few|TRBJ2-7
ASSPRGVSCSSYEQY
>TRBV6-1|.|TRBJ2-5
ASSGRDTQETQY
>TRBV20-1|many|TRBJ2-1
SARSSGSISGSRDRSYNEQF
>TRBV20-1|many|TRBJ1-6
SARKEGARTPLH
>TRBV6-1|medium-sized|TRBJ2-1
ASSPLAGDYNEQF
>TRBV28|few|TRBJ2-6
ATWPGANSGANVLT
>TRBV27|.|TRBJ2-7
ASSFAGQGIYEQY
>TRBV20-1|few|TRBJ2-1
SALDRDMGLNEQF
>TRBV12-3/TRBV12-4|.|TRBJ2-2
ASIPRRSGQLF